This T cell receptor beta chain was captured in a study of human T cells and chemical hapten exposure. General observations from the study: Counts of expanded TCRs (at PT1) showed a positive correlation with patch test score.

In the original analysis: Between 23,224 and 690,600 TCRs appeared in each sample, and the median stood at 95,638. In TCRdb, the RACE reads were re-called with MiXCR into one record per CDR3 protein. What appears here as the V and J calls and clone size reflects TCRdb's work, not the paper's. The data contain tens of thousands of distinct CDR3 sequences, around 10% of them singletons. The sample's time point: patch test 1, 2 weeks after DPC sensitization. Sample treatment: therapeutic diphenylcyclopropenone sensitization with weekly scalp DPC. CDR3 length: 14 amino acids. Germline assignment: CDR1 SGHTA and CDR2 FQGNSA. The germline V and J ends were trimmed by 2 bases and 6 bases, with 13 bases remaining between them. This clonotype was observed at least ten times. Its antigen is unidentified.

The gene calls are TRBV7-2 and TRBJ1-1, with D possibly being TRBD1 (5 bases). The sequence derives from a woman aged 45-65 years with alopecia areata. Some clones in this sample may be carry-over from other donors' samples. The sequences come from whole blood, collected in connection with sensitization to the hapten diphenylcyclopropenone (DPC). CDR3 bases: TGTGCCAGCAGCTTACTAGGGGTCGGGCCTGAAGCTTTCTTT. Translation: CASSLLGVGPEAFF.